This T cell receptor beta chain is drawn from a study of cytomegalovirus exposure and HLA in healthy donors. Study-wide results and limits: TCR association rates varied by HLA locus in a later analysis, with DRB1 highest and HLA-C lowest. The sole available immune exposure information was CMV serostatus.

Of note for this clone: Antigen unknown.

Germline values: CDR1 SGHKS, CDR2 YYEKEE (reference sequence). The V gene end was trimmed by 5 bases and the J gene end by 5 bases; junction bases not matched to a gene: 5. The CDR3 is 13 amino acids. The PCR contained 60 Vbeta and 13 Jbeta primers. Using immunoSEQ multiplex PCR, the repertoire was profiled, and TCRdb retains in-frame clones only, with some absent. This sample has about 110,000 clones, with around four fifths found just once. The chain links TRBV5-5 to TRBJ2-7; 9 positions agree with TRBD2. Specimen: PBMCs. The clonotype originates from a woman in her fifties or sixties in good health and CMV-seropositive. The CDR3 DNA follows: TGTGCCAGCAGGCGGGGGGGGGCCGACGAGCAGTACTTC. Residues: CASRRGGADEQYF.